This T cell receptor (beta chain) originates from a study of CD8 T cells in Susac syndrome. Random hexamers were used to reverse transcribe the RNA input (0.5 to 1 ug). TCRdb passed the immunoSEQ multiplex PCR reads through MiXCR, listing each CDR3 protein once. The sample holds around 200,000 distinct CDR3 sequences, about 93% seen once. The sequencing input was CD4+ T cells from PBMCs. The TCR sequence derives from a human donor with Susac syndrome.

CDR3 region: CSAREPAGLGTGELFF. CDR3 coding DNA: TGCAGTGCTAGAGAGCCAGCGGGATTAGGGACCGGGGAGCTGTTTTTT. The V gene is TRBV20-1, the J gene TRBJ2-2; 7 bases match TRBD2. V lost 0 bases to trimming and J lost 5 bases; unmatched junction nucleotides: 9. The CDR3 has 16 amino acids. Germline V gives CDR1 DFQATT, CDR2 SNEGSKA (reference sequence).